This T cell receptor beta chain was recorded in a study of control samples from healthy donors and cancer patients. Repertoires were generated with immunoSEQ multiplex PCR, while TCRdb's copy carries only in-frame clones and drops some. The sample contains 85,000 to 90,000 clones, 86% of which appear only once. Trimming cost V 0 bases and J 16 bases, with 19 bases left between them. In germline, CDR1 is SGDLS, CDR2 YYNGEE. This CDR3 is 14 amino acids long. This chain links TRBV9 with TRBJ1-4; D ambiguous. The source material was blood. The receptor's source is a man under 40 in good health. The CDR3 DNA follows: TGTGCCAGCAGCGTAGGGTTTGAGGGCGCGAGTCGGTTTTTT. Protein sequence: CASSVGFEGASRFF.